This T cell receptor beta chain derives from a study of OX40 agonist ivuxolimab in advanced cancers. Libraries were prepared by immunoSEQ multiplex PCR; TCRdb keeps only in-frame clonotypes and omits some of them. The sample shows just over 20,000 clones, about 87% of them seen only once. The CDR3 covers 12 residues. Germline CDR1 and CDR2: MGHDK and SYGVNS. V dropped 8 bases and J dropped 4 bases, with 11 bases sitting between them. This TCR was recovered from an adult with an advanced solid tumor such as melanoma, head and neck, liver or kidney cancer. The input for sequencing was CD4+ or CD8+ T cells sorted from blood, taken in a trial of the OX40 agonist ivuxolimab. The rearrangement joins TRBV25-1 to TRBJ1-2; perhaps TRBD1 as D (6 bases). The CDR3 region is CASGDNLYGYTF. CDR3 in DNA: TGTGCCAGCGGGGACAATCTCTATGGCTACACCTTC.